This TCR beta chain was recovered during a study of CXCR3-negative and CXCR3-positive naive CD8 T cells (dated by TCRdb to the late 2010s). Notes on the research overall: Roughly 150 million TRB reads were obtained in total, roughly 1.5 +/- 0.3 million reads per library. Diversity and physicochemical repertoire analyses covered about a dozen donors pooled from two independent experiments. For the TRBV-TRBJ cluster analysis, the naive subsets came from 5 donors, while the memory cells came from 3 donors. What the work shows at the level of the full study, not this receptor alone: CXCR3 expression partially decreased after cryopreservation, so most assays used freshly isolated PBMCs. Compared with CXCR3-negative naive cells, CXCR3-positive naive cells had TRB CDR3s with higher hydrophobicity (lower Kidera factor 4), lower energy, and higher strength and volume indices. Within the same donor, TRBV-TRBJ usage looked similar between naive CXCR3-negative and CXCR3-positive cells, but memory cells had distinct patterns. Because surface CD5, which is linked to self-reactivity in mice, was comparable between the naive subsets, TCR interaction strength was also inferred from TRB CDR3 physicochemical properties. Repertoire diversity was comparably high in both naive subsets but much lower in memory CD8+ T cells.

The reads were generated on a NextSeq 550. The Human TCR Profiling Kit (MiLaboratory) was used to make UMI-labeled 5' RACE TRB cDNA libraries. The full amount of extracted RNA was used for cDNA synthesis, and the full amount of resulting cDNA was used for PCR amplification. Libraries were prepared in parallel using an identical number of PCR cycles. The study's own analysis went as follows. With a minimum of two reads required per UMI, MIGEC and MiXCR pulled out about 53,000 +/- 10,000 unique UMI-labeled TRB cDNA molecules from each library. On average, each library contained approximately 40,000 +/- 10,000 functional in-frame TRB CDR3 nucleotide clonotypes without stop codons. Diversity metrics, including normalized Shannon-Wiener and Chao1, were computed in VDJtools after downsampling to 5000 UMI-labeled TRB molecules per sample. Clonotype-size-weighted physicochemical properties of the central five CDR3 residues (interaction energy, strength, volume and Kidera factor 4) were computed in VDJtools. TCRdb reprocessed the reads and provides one entry for every CDR3 protein sequence; no DNA is given. TCRdb assigned the V and J calls; the authors' analysis was not used. The sample's records list approximately 6,900 distinct CDR3 sequences. The ten largest clonotypes hold about 1.5% of the sample.

No count is recorded, yet this clonotype rates as medium-sized (0.01 to 0.1%) from its frequency. The specificity of this receptor is unknown. The germline V gene encodes CDR1 DFQATT and CDR2 SNEGSKA (reference sequence). From cysteine to phenylalanine, the CDR3 is 17 amino acids long. No coding sequence is recorded. Each CD8+ T cell subset was flow-sorted in triplicate, and some 300,000 cells per subset were placed directly into RLT lysis buffer. To keep memory contaminants out, a stringent definition of naive CD8+ T cells was applied: CD45RO-CCR7+CD27+CD95-. Peripheral blood mononuclear cells were isolated from buffy coats by standard density gradient centrifugation. Naive CXCR3-negative and CXCR3-positive CD8+ T cells were flow-sorted on a FACSAria III. An RNeasy Mini Kit was used to extract total RNA from the sorted cells.

This clonotype originated in a human donor in good health. Some clones in this sample may be carry-over from other donors' samples. Sample: naive CXCR3+ CD8+ T cells from blood. The sample's cell subset or site label, decoded: CD45RO-CCR7+CD27+CD95- naive CD8+ T cells expressing CXCR3 (TNR3+). The V and J genes are TRBV20-1 and TRBJ1-2. Here the CDR3 is given as CSASDLGRPTTNYGYTF.